The 20 T cell receptor beta chains reported below all come from one sample, sequenced in a study of patients and donors after allogeneic stem cell transplantation. TCRdb independently ran MiXCR on the RT-PCR reads; one entry per CDR3 protein. Found here are hundreds of thousands of distinct CDR3 sequences, 16% of them singletons; the top ten hold 7.2%. Source material: blood, either unsorted or a sorted T cell fraction (not recorded which). The receptors derive from a human donor who was either an allogeneic HSCT recipient or a stem cell or donor lymphocyte infusion donor (not recorded which). It is not recorded whose cells these are; they may come from a transplant donor.

A few counts support this clonotype. V gene TRBV24-1 combines with J gene TRBJ2-7; D might be TRBD1 (6 bases). The CDR3 spans 13 residues. Germline V gene sequence: CDR1 KGHDR, CDR2 SFDVKD. The V end lost 5 bases, the J end lost 4 bases, and 11 bases lay between the germline ends. The CDR3 reads CATSAVDRYEQYF. The CDR3 coding sequence is TGTGCCACCAGTGCCGTTGACAGGTACGAGCAGTACTTC.

The gene calls are TRBV12-3 or TRBV12-4 and TRBJ1-6, with D possibly matching TRBD1 (6 bases). CDR3 length: 14 residues. The germline V and J ends were trimmed by 7 bases and 3 bases, with 10 bases remaining between them. The CDR3 sequence is CASTLTGYNSPLHF. CDR3 nucleotides: TGTGCCAGCACCTTGACAGGCTATAATTCACCCCTCCACTTT.

The J gene is TRBJ2-1, the V gene TRBV12-3 or TRBV12-4; 8 positions match TRBD2. The V and J ends lost 6 bases and 12 bases, in that order; junction bases with no gene match: 7. The CDR3 sequence is 12 residues long. CDR3 in amino acids: CASRRAGAGQFF. The CDR3 DNA follows: TGTGCCAGCAGACGAGCGGGAGCGGGGCAGTTCTTC.

J is TRBJ2-2 and V is TRBV2; D unclear. The CDR3 has 11 residues. The germline V gene has CDR1 SNHLY and CDR2 FYNNEI. Between the trimmed V and J ends, which lost 6 bases and 14 bases, there was a span of 13 bases. For the CDR3, the DNA is TGTGCCAGCAGGGCTAGGCGTGGCCTGTTTTTT. Protein: CASRARRGLFF.

This clonotype came up a few times. The genes are TRBV4-3 and TRBJ2-2; 8 bases line up with TRBD2. Germline assignment: CDR1 LGHNA and CDR2 YSLEER. The CDR3 is 15 residues long. J was trimmed by 4 bases and V by 1 base; bases with no gene match: 2. CDR3 residues: CASSQGLAGTGELFF. In DNA, the CDR3 is TGCGCCAGCAGCCAAGGGCTAGCGGGCACCGGGGAGCTGTTTTTT.

The chain uses TRBV9 and TRBJ1-1; perhaps TRBD1 as D (6 bases). CDR3 size: 15 residues. Per the germline V gene, CDR1 is SGDLS and CDR2 is YYNGEE. Trimming removed 4 bases at V and 5 bases at J, with 18 bases between. CDR3 nucleotides: TGTGCCAGCAGCCCAGTGGTATGGGGACATACTGAAGCTTTCTTT. Translated: CASSPVVWGHTEAFF.

This clonotype was observed a few times. The chain uses TRBV28 and TRBJ2-5; TRBD2 might be the D (5 bases). Germline V gives CDR1 MDHEN, CDR2 SYDVKM. Between the trimmed V and J ends, which lost 4 bases and 5 bases, there was a span of 23 bases. This CDR3 contains 17 residues. This CDR3 is CASSSPRERRYWETQYF. Written as DNA, the CDR3 is TGTGCCAGCAGTTCCCCTAGGGAGCGGAGGTATTGGGAGACCCAGTACTTC.

About this clonotype: At one of its ends the junction is not consistent with the germline gene, which may arise from a read error. V and J are TRBV12-3 or TRBV12-4 and TRBJ1-3; D is perhaps TRBD1 (6 bases). CDR3 length: 15 amino acids. CDR3 residues: CTSTPFSGVGNTIYF. The CDR3 DNA reads TGTACCAGCACCCCCTTTTCAGGGGTAGGAAACACCATATATTTT.

This clonotype was recorded at least ten times. The chain combines TRBV7-7 with TRBJ2-7, with 10 bases aligning to TRBD1. Germline lookup yields CDR1 SSHAT and CDR2 FNYEAQ (reference sequence). J gave up 1 base and V 5 bases, and 5 bases lay outside the gene matches. This CDR3 comprises 15 residues. In DNA form, the CDR3 reads TGTGCCAGCAGCCGAGGGACAGGGGTTTCCTACGAGCAGTACTTC. Amino acid sequence: CASSRGTGVSYEQYF.

V usage is TRBV5-1 and J usage is TRBJ2-7, with 12 positions matching TRBD2. Per germline, CDR1 SGHRS and CDR2 YFSETQ. This CDR3 is built from 17 residues. V shed 0 bases and J 0 bases; nucleotides not matched to a gene: 4. CDR3 sequence reads: CASSLGLAGAYSYEQYF. The CDR3 DNA reads TGCGCCAGCAGCTTGGGACTAGCGGGAGCCTACTCCTACGAGCAGTACTTC.

The rearrangement joins TRBV7-2 to TRBJ1-2, with TRBD1 matching 7 bases. The CDR3 is 17 amino acids. The V gene's germline CDR1 is SGHTA and CDR2 FQGNSA. V lost 5 bases to trimming and J lost 6 bases; unmatched junction nucleotides: 18. This CDR3 reads CASSPFSGTARVNGYTF. CDR3 coding DNA: TGTGCCAGCAGCCCGTTCTCCGGGACAGCAAGGGTAAATGGCTACACCTTC.

CDR3 region: CASSWTANTGELFF. The CDR3 nucleotides are TGTGCCAGCAGCTGGACGGCCAACACCGGGGAGCTGTTTTTT. The rearrangement joins TRBV11-2 to TRBJ2-2; D is unclear. The germline V gene has CDR1 SGHAT and CDR2 FQNNGV. The CDR3 spans 14 residues. Trimming took 4 bases from V and 2 from J, leaving 8 bases between them.

The rearrangement joins TRBV4-1 to TRBJ2-1; perhaps TRBD1 as D (5 bases). The germline V and J ends were trimmed by 5 bases and 10 bases, with 15 bases remaining between them. CDR1 and CDR2 (germline): MGHRA, YSYEKL. The CDR3 loop spans 13 amino acids. The CDR3 region has the DNA TGCGCCAGCAGCTCACGTCAAACAGGCGAGCAGTTCTTC. Translation gives CASSSRQTGEQFF.

J is TRBJ2-5 and V is TRBV30; perhaps TRBD2 as D (6 bases). The V end lost 3 bases, the J end lost 0 bases, and 14 bases lay between the germline ends. The CDR3 covers 15 residues. The V gene's germline CDR1 is GTSNPN and CDR2 SVGIG (reference sequence). CDR3 region: CAWRDAGLYQETQYF. CDR3 nucleotide sequence: TGTGCCTGGAGGGACGCGGGACTCTACCAAGAGACCCAGTACTTC.

A few counts support this clonotype. The chain joins TRBV3-1 to TRBJ2-3, with TRBD2 matching 7 bases. The CDR3 has 16 amino acids. CDR1 and CDR2 (germline): LGHDT, YNNKEL (reference sequence). The V gene end was trimmed by 4 bases and the J gene end by 6 bases; junction bases not matched to a gene: 13. CDR3 bases: TGTGCCAGCAGCCCCTATCGGCTAGCGGCACGGGATACGCAGTATTTT. Translated: CASSPYRLAARDTQYF.

The CDR3 nucleotides are TGCAGTGCATTTATTAGCGGGAGGGCGAACACCGGGGAGCTGTTTTTT. This encodes CSAFISGRANTGELFF. V usage is TRBV20-1 and J usage is TRBJ2-2; 11 bases are shared with TRBD2. V was clipped by 6 bases and J by 0 bases; unmatched bases: 6. The germline CDR1 and CDR2 sequences are DFQATT and SNEGSKA (reference sequence). The CDR3 runs 16 residues.

The rearrangement uses TRBV9 and TRBJ2-1; D not resolved. This CDR3 has 15 amino acids. Deletions cut 0 bases from V and 4 bases from J, with 11 bases between. Germline values: CDR1 SGDLS, CDR2 YYNGEE. The CDR3 spells CASSVDTSSYNEQFF. In nucleotides, the CDR3 is TGTGCCAGCAGCGTAGACACGTCCAGTTACAATGAGCAGTTCTTC.

This clonotype was seen a few times. The rearrangement joins TRBV9 to TRBJ2-1, with 8 bases fitting TRBD2. Germline lookup yields CDR1 SGDLS and CDR2 YYNGEE. This CDR3 contains 14 residues. After removal of 0 bases from V and 10 bases from J, the junction contained 6 bases not matched to a gene. The CDR3 protein is CASSVVSGSIEQFF. CDR3 in DNA: TGTGCCAGCAGCGTAGTGAGCGGGAGCATCGAGCAGTTCTTC.

This chain uses TRBV4-2 with TRBJ1-4; 9 bases agree with TRBD1. Germline lookup yields CDR1 LGHNA and CDR2 YNFKEQ. The CDR3 length is 18 residues. The junction had 10 bases not matched to a gene; V was cut back by 0 bases and J by 5 bases. Here the CDR3 DNA reads TGTGCCAGCAGCCAAGATTCAGTCACAGGGGGCAAGAATGAAAAACTGTTTTTT. Translated: CASSQDSVTGGKNEKLFF.

The rearrangement joins TRBV30 to TRBJ2-2; D could derive from TRBD1 or TRBD2 (5 bases each). The length of the CDR3 is 15 residues. CDR1 and CDR2 (germline): GTSNPN, SVGIG (reference sequence). The V end lost 2 bases, the J end lost 6 bases, and 16 bases lay between the germline ends. CDR3 sequence reads: CAWSSGTRIPGELFF. CDR3 nucleotides: TGTGCCTGGAGTTCCGGGACGCGCATTCCCGGGGAGCTGTTTTTT.